This TCR beta chain was identified in a study of T cell repertoires in cytomegalovirus infection. TCRdb reprocessed the reads with MiXCR, giving one entry per CDR3 protein. The data hold 300,000 to 400,000 distinct CDR3 sequences, with 20% to 25% observed a single time. This clonotype was seen many times. Its matching antigen is unknown. From germline, CDR1 is MDHEN and CDR2 SYDVKM. The CDR3 is 15 residues long. With 5 bases clipped from V and 7 bases from J, the junction kept 9 bases outside the gene matches. This clonotype was sampled from a human donor in good health (CMV status not recorded). Some clones in this sample may be carry-over from other donors' samples. The source material was cultured PBMCs, sampled from culture after CMV antigen stimulation. The rearrangement joins TRBV28 to TRBJ1-5; TRBD1 aligns across 9 bases. In DNA form, the CDR3 reads TGTGCCAGCAGTACAATCGGACAGGGGAGGCAGCCCCAGCATTTT. This encodes CASSTIGQGRQPQHF.